What follows describes a single T cell receptor beta chain. Antigen: not known. V was shortened by 3 bases and J by 0 bases, with 6 bases between the two germline ends. The CDR3 is made up of 14 amino acids. The V gene's germline CDR1 is LGHDT and CDR2 YNNKEL (reference sequence). Amplification of the TCR beta CDR3 regions used RNA transcripts (as template). Second-round multiplex PCR came after a first-round RT-PCR that employed HTBI primers. TCRdb processed the multiplex PCR reads anew with MiXCR; each CDR3 protein has one entry. Here the sample spans some 1.1 million distinct CDR3 sequences, 35% to 40% being singletons. The authors enrolled newly diagnosed hyperthyroidism patients aged 18 to 65 with under 2 months' duration. Each diagnosis was determined on the basis of clinical symptoms, serum thyroxine, TRAb, thyroid ultrasound and orbital computed tomography. This sample is part of a study of Graves' ophthalmopathy and Graves' hyperthyroidism.

Study conclusions and caveats: Sensitivity of roughly 64% and specificity of 72.22% were achieved by the model that predicted ophthalmopathy progression. In blood appeared most of the expanded thyroid clonotypes whose frequency exceeded 0.001.

This chain joins TRBV3-1 and TRBJ1-3; D unresolved. Sequencing was carried out using peripheral blood or thyroid tissue (not recorded which). The clonotype was recovered from an adult man with Graves' hyperthyroidism. The CDR3 protein is CASSHGTSGNTIYF. CDR3 nucleotide sequence: TGTGCCAGCAGCCACGGTACCTCTGGAAACACCATATATTTT.